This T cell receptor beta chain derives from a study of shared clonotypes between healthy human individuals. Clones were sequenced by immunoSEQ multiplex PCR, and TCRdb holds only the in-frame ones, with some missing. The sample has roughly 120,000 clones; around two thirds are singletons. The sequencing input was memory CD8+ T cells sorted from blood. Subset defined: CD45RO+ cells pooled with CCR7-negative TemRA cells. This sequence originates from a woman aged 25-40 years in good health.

The CDR3 DNA sequence: TGCGCCAGCAGCCGTGAGACTAGCGGTGGCGGGGAGCTGTTTTTT. It specifies CASSRETSGGGELFF. V and J are TRBV5-1 and TRBJ2-2; TRBD2 matches at 9 bases. The CDR3 totals 15 residues. Germline CDR1 SGHRS, CDR2 YFSETQ. Germline trimming cut 4 bases from V and 7 bases from J; bases unmatched to any gene: 8.